Below, 2 T cell receptor beta chains from the same sample are listed, as sequenced in a study of Ad26.COV2.S vaccination and SARS-CoV-2 variants. Treatment in this sample: around 19 received Ad26.COV2.S at low or high dose, single or two shots; roughly five received placebo; per-sample allocation not given. Repertoires come from day 63 after the first vaccine or placebo injection. Clones were sequenced by immunoSEQ multiplex PCR, and TCRdb holds only the in-frame ones, with some missing. The data contain 350,000 to 550,000 clones, roughly 89% of them singletons. The sample consisted of peripheral blood, taken in a trial of Ad26.COV2.S vaccine versus placebo. The receptors come from a person aged 18 to 65 who received the Ad26.COV2.S COVID-19 vaccine or a placebo.

The V and J genes are TRBV4-1 and TRBJ1-4; TRBD1 might be the D (5 bases). This CDR3 is 18 amino acids long. The germline V gene has CDR1 MGHRA and CDR2 YSYEKL. Trimming took 0 bases from V and 0 from J, leaving 14 bases between them. CDR3 coding DNA: TGCGCCAGCAGCCAAGATAGGGCGCAGGGTGCAACTAATGAAAAACTGTTTTTT. Its translation is CASSQDRAQGATNEKLFF.

The rearrangement links TRBV7-9 to TRBJ1-2; TRBD1 is a possible D gene (5 bases). This CDR3 is built from 11 residues. The V gene's germline CDR1 is SEHNR and CDR2 FQNEAQ (reference sequence). V lost 1 base, J lost 8 bases, and 5 bases lay in between. The CDR3 DNA reads TGTGCCAGCAGCTTAGAGGGGGGCTACACCTTC. It codes for CASSLEGGYTF.